This is a list of T cell receptor beta chains from one sample in a study of immune heterogeneity within non-small cell lung tumors. Via MiXCR, TCRdb re-called the multiplex PCR reads, giving one row per CDR3 protein. The profile shows under 35,000 distinct CDR3 sequences, about 29% of them singletons. The sequenced material came from lung tumor tissue. The origin of the receptors is a man aged 40-49 years with non-small cell lung cancer. CDR3s include the opening cysteine and the closing phenylalanine or tryptophan. D genes are given only for firm matches. Where a row states a size, it is once, few, many or the class of an expanded clone; other rows omit it.

D gene,clone size,V gene,J gene,CDR3 protein,CDR3 DNA
-,-,TRBV11-2,TRBJ1-3,CASSSQGNTMYF,TGTGCCAGCAGCTCACAGGGTAACACCATGTATTTT
-,-,TRBV27,TRBJ1-1,CASSLIRAQDTEAFF,TGTGCCAGCAGTTTAATCAGGGCCCAGGACACTGAAGCTTTCTTT
-,many,TRBV5-8,TRBJ1-4,CASSYDTKKKLFF,TGTGCCAGCAGCTATGATACGAAGAAAAAACTGTTTTTT
-,-,TRBV4-2,TRBJ1-5,CASSHDLDQPQHF,TGTGCCAGCAGCCATGACTTGGATCAGCCCCAGCATTTT
TRBD2,many,TRBV27,TRBJ2-7,CASSSLAGGEQYF,TGTGCCAGCAGTTCCCTAGCGGGAGGCGAGCAGTACTTC
TRBD1,-,TRBV7-6,TRBJ2-7,CASSEKTGAYEQYF,TGTGCCAGCAGCGAGAAGACAGGGGCCTACGAGCAGTACTTC
TRBD1,many,TRBV6-2/TRBV6-3,TRBJ1-1,CASRIGQGSDPAFF,TGTGCCAGCAGAATAGGACAGGGGAGTGATCCGGCTTTCTTT
-,few,TRBV7-2,TRBJ1-2,CASSPHQGSYGYTF,TGTGCCAGCAGCCCTCATCAGGGCTCCTATGGCTACACCTTC
-,few,TRBV28,TRBJ2-3,CASSVPRRSTDTQYF,TGTGCCAGCAGCGTGCCTCGTCGAAGCACAGATACGCAGTATTTT
-,many,TRBV5-1,TRBJ2-6,CASSLAAGSGANVLTF,TGCGCCAGCAGCTTGGCCGCGGGCTCTGGGGCCAACGTCCTGACTTTC
-,many,TRBV4-2,TRBJ1-1,CASSQEGGTGPTEAFF,TGTGCCAGCAGCCAAGAAGGGGGAACAGGACCCACTGAAGCTTTCTTT
-,-,TRBV20-1,TRBJ2-1,CSAREGNPYNEQFF,TGCAGTGCTAGAGAGGGAAATCCCTACAATGAGCAGTTCTTC
-,many,TRBV12-3/TRBV12-4,TRBJ1-5,CASSPSNQPQHF,TGTGCCAGCAGTCCCTCCAATCAGCCCCAGCATTTT
-,many,TRBV20-1,TRBJ2-7,CSARVTGTATGYEQYF,TGCAGTGCTAGGGTCACCGGGACCGCTACTGGCTACGAGCAGTACTTC
-,-,TRBV6-4,TRBJ2-1,CAPSKVGREQFF,TGTGCCCCATCCAAGGTGGGTCGGGAGCAGTTCTTC
TRBD2,-,TRBV6-2/TRBV6-3,TRBJ2-7,CASSSLRTSGCEQYF,TGTGCCAGCAGTTCACTCCGGACTAGCGGATGCGAGCAGTACTTC
-,once,TRBV5-1,TRBJ1-4,CASSPTTGKNEKLFF,TGCGCCAGCAGCCCGACGACAGGAAAAAATGAAAAACTGTTTTTT
-,-,TRBV19,TRBJ1-1,CASSIGGVGTGAFF,TGTGCCAGTAGTATAGGAGGAGTCGGGACTGGAGCTTTCTTT
-,-,TRBV12-3/TRBV12-4,TRBJ2-7,CATSFAQGATYEQYF,-
-,medium-sized,TRBV5-1,TRBJ2-2,CASSLYEQPGELFF,TGCGCCAGCAGCTTGTACGAGCAACCCGGGGAGCTGTTTTTT
-,few,TRBV12-3/TRBV12-4,TRBJ2-2,CASRKGSTGELFF,TGTGCCAGCAGGAAAGGGAGTACCGGGGAGCTGTTTTTT
-,-,TRBV5-8,TRBJ2-7,CASSLFYEQYF,TGTGCCAGCAGCTTGTTCTACGAGCAGTACTTC
-,-,TRBV9,TRBJ2-3,CASSVWASTDTQYF,TGTGCCAGCAGCGTATGGGCGAGCACAGATACGCAGTATTTT
-,once,TRBV24-1,TRBJ2-1,CSTSDPPGVGDYNEQFF,TGTTCCACCAGTGACCCACCAGGCGTGGGAGACTACAATGAGCAGTTCTTC
TRBD2,medium-sized,TRBV7-8,TRBJ2-7,CASSVGLAGGYEQYF,TGTGCCAGCAGCGTCGGACTAGCGGGAGGCTACGAGCAGTACTTC
TRBD2,few,TRBV5-8,TRBJ2-7,CASSRRTSGYEQYF,TGTGCCAGCAGCAGACGGACTAGCGGCTACGAGCAGTACTTC
-,-,TRBV5-4,TRBJ1-1,CASSLGTGVTEAFF,TGTGCCAGCAGCTTGGGAACAGGTGTTACTGAAGCTTTCTTT
-,many,TRBV12-5,TRBJ2-5,CASGLLGETQYF,TGTGCTAGTGGTTTGCTGGGGGAGACCCAGTACTTC
TRBD2,-,TRBV19,TRBJ2-3,CASSISGSTDTQYF,TGTGCCAGTAGCATTAGCGGGAGCACAGATACGCAGTATTTT
TRBD1,medium-sized,TRBV30,TRBJ2-7,CAWSQGAIYEQYF,TGTGCCTGGAGCCAGGGGGCTATCTACGAGCAGTACTTC
-,-,TRBV12-3/TRBV12-4,TRBJ1-1,CASSFRTEAFF,TGTGCCAGCAGTTTTCGCACTGAAGCTTTCTTT
TRBD2,medium-sized,TRBV19,TRBJ2-7,CASTPGLAGVYEQYF,TGTGCCAGTACGCCGGGGCTAGCGGGAGTTTATGAGCAGTACTTC
TRBD1,-,TRBV7-8,TRBJ2-5,CARSETGQTIQETQYF,TGTGCCAGAAGCGAGACGGGACAGACAATACAAGAGACCCAGTACTTC
-,many,TRBV27,TRBJ1-2,CASSPLGEITYGYTF,TGTGCCAGCAGTCCGCTCGGGGAGATTACCTATGGCTACACCTTC
-,few,TRBV28,TRBJ1-1,CASSLFLGRIDKNTEAFF,TGTGCCAGCAGTTTATTTTTAGGGAGGATAGATAAGAACACTGAAGCTTTCTTT
-,few,TRBV12-3/TRBV12-4,TRBJ1-5,CASSIAGAQHF,TGTGCCAGCAGTATCGCCGGGGCCCAGCATTTT
-,many,TRBV20-1,TRBJ2-3,CSASRGSTDTQYF,TGCAGTGCTAGCAGAGGGAGCACAGATACGCAGTATTTT
-,many,TRBV12-3/TRBV12-4,TRBJ2-1,CASSDSGNEQFF,TGTGCCAGCAGCGACAGCGGCAATGAGCAGTTCTTC
TRBD1,few,TRBV7-3,TRBJ1-1,CASSLTGGGGGGAFF,TGTGCCAGCAGCTTAACGGGAGGGGGCGGGGGAGGAGCTTTCTTT
-,few,TRBV6-5,TRBJ2-5,CASSYSSPGQTQYF,TGTGCCAGCAGTTACTCGAGCCCCGGGCAGACCCAGTACTTC
TRBD1,many,TRBV27,TRBJ2-3,CASSFDRGQSDTQYF,TGTGCCAGCAGTTTCGACAGGGGGCAGTCAGATACGCAGTATTTT
TRBD2,-,TRBV27,TRBJ2-1,CASSWTGTSGYNEQFF,TGTGCCAGCAGTTGGACCGGGACTAGCGGCTACAATGAGCAGTTCTTC
-,many,TRBV19,TRBJ1-3,CASTRGGIGNTIYF,TGTGCCAGTACCCGGGGGGGCATAGGAAACACCATATATTTT
-,-,TRBV2,TRBJ2-2,CASSWSDTGELFF,TGTGCCAGCAGTTGGAGCGACACCGGGGAGCTGTTTTTT
-,-,TRBV2,TRBJ1-1,CASSGVRGVTEAFF,TGTGCCAGCAGTGGGGTTCGGGGGGTGACTGAAGCTTTCTTT
-,few,TRBV25-1,TRBJ2-1,CASGTNGIINEQFF,TGTGCCAGCGGAACTAACGGGATCATAAATGAGCAGTTCTTC
-,-,TRBV6-1,TRBJ2-2,CASSWLTPDTGELFF,TGTGCCAGCAGTTGGCTGACACCGGACACCGGGGAGCTGTTTTTT
-,-,TRBV12-3/TRBV12-4,TRBJ2-5,CASSLTGSGETQYF,TGTGCCAGCAGTTTAACCGGGAGCGGGGAGACCCAGTACTTC
-,few,TRBV6-2/TRBV6-3,TRBJ1-2,CASKTWNYGYTF,TGTGCCAGCAAGACATGGAACTATGGCTACACCTTC
-,-,TRBV5-1,TRBJ1-1,CASSLTGLGWTEAFF,TGCGCCAGCAGCTTAACGGGACTTGGTTGGACTGAAGCTTTCTTT